The subject of this entry is one T cell receptor (beta chain). Germline CDR1 and CDR2: MNHNY and SVGAGI (reference sequence). The CDR3 is 17 residues long. J was trimmed by 7 bases and V by 0 bases; bases with no gene match: 8. This record comes from a study of naive and memory T cell subsets. Cells stained for CD3, CD4, CD8, CD45RA and CD27 were sorted into four subsets. The beta constant-region primer was an equimolar mix of two oligonucleotides covering TRBC1 and TRBC2. A 12-nucleotide UMI and the SP2 primer were added to the cDNA 3' end by oligonucleotide ligation. Nested alpha and beta constant-region primers with the SP2 primer drove four PCR rounds on ligated cDNA. TCRdb redid the calling of the UMI-ligation and nested PCR reads with MiXCR, one entry per CDR3 protein. This table has 120,000 to 150,000 distinct CDR3 sequences, approximately 15% appearing once.

The genes are TRBV6-6 and TRBJ2-5; 13 bases align to TRBD2. The sequencing sample was made of naive CD4+ T cells from blood. This clonotype was obtained from a human donor in good health. For the CDR3, the DNA is TGTGCCAGCAGTTACTCGATGACTAGCGGGAGGTCAGGGACCCAGTACTTC. Translated: CASSYSMTSGRSGTQYF.